The 16 T cell receptor beta chains below come from one sample, sequenced in a study of cytomegalovirus exposure and HLA in healthy donors. Only in-frame clones appear in the TCRdb table, and some are missing; sequencing was by immunoSEQ multiplex PCR. Among about 220,000 clones listed, approximately 88% were seen once. The specimen was PBMCs. Receptors were obtained from a woman aged 25 to 39 in good health and CMV-seropositive.

This clone was observed a single time. In DNA, the CDR3 is TGTGCCAGCAGTCCCGGGATCCGGGCCGGCAATGAGCAGTTCTTC. As protein: CASSPGIRAGNEQFF. This rearrangement joins TRBV6-5 to TRBJ2-1; weak D call: TRBD2 (5 bases). V gave up 5 bases and J gave up 6 bases, with 17 bases separating them. CDR3 size: 15 residues. CDR1 and CDR2 (germline): MNHEY, SVGAGI.

The V call is TRBV30, the J call TRBJ2-1; the D is unclear. The CDR3 contains 11 residues. Germline CDR1 is GTSNPN and CDR2 is SVGIG (reference sequence). Between the trimmed V and J ends, which lost 2 bases and 8 bases, there was a span of 7 bases. CDR3 region: CAWSPQYEQFF. The CDR3 DNA follows: TGTGCCTGGAGTCCCCAGTATGAGCAGTTCTTC.

This clone was found once. Written as DNA, the CDR3 is TGTGCCAGCAGACCAGCGGGGCTGTACAATGAGCAGTTCTTC. It encodes CASRPAGLYNEQFF. V and J are TRBV27 and TRBJ2-1, with TRBD2 matching 7 bases. The J segment lost 4 bases and the V segment lost 6 bases, leaving 6 bases of the junction unmatched. CDR3 size: 14 residues. Germline assignment: CDR1 MNHEY and CDR2 SMNVEV (reference sequence).

V is TRBV5-1 and J is TRBJ1-1; no clear D. The V and J ends lost 4 bases and 4 bases respectively, with 11 bases between them. There are 13 residues in the CDR3. The V gene's germline CDR1 is SGHRS and CDR2 YFSETQ. In nucleotides, the CDR3 is TGCGCCAGCAGCCATGGACCGACCACTGAAGCTTTCTTT. Residues: CASSHGPTTEAFF.

The table lists this clone with a count of one. V gene TRBV6-6 combines with J gene TRBJ2-7, with D possibly being TRBD1 or TRBD2 (5 bases each). Germline values: CDR1 MNHNY, CDR2 SVGAGI (reference sequence). CDR3 length: 12 amino acids. The ends were cut back, 8 bases at V and 6 bases at J, with 14 bases in the middle. The CDR3, as DNA: TGTGCCAGCTGGAGGTTTAGGGGCGAGCAGTACTTC. It yields the protein CASWRFRGEQYF.

The J gene is TRBJ1-4, the V gene TRBV5-1; 7 bases align to TRBD1. The CDR3 totals 15 residues. Germline CDR1 is SGHRS and CDR2 is YFSETQ. The J segment lost 2 bases and the V segment lost 1 base, leaving 2 bases of the junction unmatched. The CDR3 here is CASSLQTGTNEKLFF. In DNA form, the CDR3 reads TGCGCCAGCAGCTTGCAGACAGGGACTAATGAAAAACTGTTTTTT.

The chain uses TRBV7-2 and TRBJ2-1; maybe TRBD2 (6 bases). CDR3 length: 14 amino acids. V lost 2 bases and J lost 7, with 12 bases in between. CDR1 and CDR2 from the germline V gene are SGHTA and FQGNSA. CDR3 nucleotides: TGTGCCAGCAGCTTATGGGGGGAAGGTAATGAGCAGTTCTTC. This codes for CASSLWGEGNEQFF. Supplemented by reference TRBV7-2 and TRBJ2-1, the full variable domain reads GAGVSQSPSNKVTEKGKDVELRCDPISGHTALYWYRQSLGQGLEFLIYFQGNSAPDKSGLPSDRFSAERTGGSVSTLTIQRTQQEDSAVYLCASSLWGEGNEQFFGPGTRLTVL.

The sample holds one count of this clone. This CDR3 reads CASSLVSGSHEQYF. In DNA, the CDR3 is TGTGCCAGCAGTTTAGTATCAGGGTCCCACGAGCAGTACTTC. The gene calls are TRBV27 and TRBJ2-7; the D gene is possibly TRBD1 (5 bases). CDR1 and CDR2 from the germline V gene are MNHEY and SMNVEV (reference sequence). The CDR3 sequence is 14 residues long. Trimming removed 2 bases from V and 5 bases from J, with 13 bases in between.

The CDR3 bases are TGTGCCAGCGGTAAAACCCAGGGGGCCGTCTACGAGCAGTACTTC. Translation gives CASGKTQGAVYEQYF. The chain carries TRBV28 and TRBJ2-7; TRBD1 matches 8 bases. Trimming removed 8 bases from V and 3 bases from J; junction bases left unmatched: 12. This CDR3 comprises 15 residues. Germline CDR1 reads MDHEN; CDR2 reads SYDVKM.

J is TRBJ2-7 and V is TRBV27; 8 bases line up with TRBD2. This CDR3 comprises 16 residues. Unmatched junction bases numbered 9, after V lost 5 bases and J lost 0 bases. CDR1 MNHEY and CDR2 SMNVEV come from the germline V gene (reference sequence). The DNA for the CDR3 is TGTGCCAGCAGTATCCGGGCTAGCGGGTTCTCCTACGAGCAGTACTTC. It is translated as CASSIRASGFSYEQYF.

The V call is TRBV10-1, the J call TRBJ2-1; 7 positions agree with TRBD1. With 3 bases clipped from V and 5 bases from J, the junction kept 10 bases outside the gene matches. The CDR3 contains 16 residues. Germline lookup yields CDR1 WNHNN and CDR2 SYGVQD (reference sequence). The CDR3 region is CASSERPGQGDNEQFF. In nucleotides, the CDR3 is TGCGCCAGCAGTGAACGTCCGGGGCAGGGGGACAATGAGCAGTTCTTC.

The rearrangement uses TRBV5-5 and TRBJ1-2, with 10 bases lining up with TRBD1. Germline CDR1 reads SGHKS; CDR2 reads YYEKEE (reference sequence). The CDR3 covers 15 residues. The ends lost 0 bases at V and 7 bases at J; junction bases unmatched: 6. CDR3 nucleotide sequence: TGTGCCAGCAGCTTGGAGACAGGGGGCGCAGGTGGCTACACCTTC. It is translated as CASSLETGGAGGYTF.

J is TRBJ2-7 and V is TRBV19, with D maybe TRBD2 (5 bases). This CDR3 comprises 14 residues. CDR1 and CDR2 from the germline V gene are LNHDA and SQIVND (reference sequence). The V and J ends lost 2 bases and 4 bases respectively, with 12 bases between them. CDR3 in DNA: TGTGCCAGTAGTATACTTCTGGGGAGATACGAGCAGTACTTC. Residues: CASSILLGRYEQYF.

The gene calls are TRBV7-6 and TRBJ1-1; 10 positions match TRBD1. Germline CDR1 reads SGHVS; CDR2 reads FNYEAQ. V gave up 2 bases and J gave up 6 bases; unmatched junction bases: 9. This CDR3 region has 16 residues. The DNA of the CDR3 is TGTGCCAGCAGCTTAACCCCGGGACAGGGGACAGCTGAAGCTTTCTTT. Translated, it gives CASSLTPGQGTAEAFF.

The rearrangement links TRBV27 to TRBJ2-7, with D unclear. Germline V gene lookup returns CDR1 MNHEY and CDR2 SMNVEV (reference sequence). This CDR3 has 14 residues. V lost 3 bases and J lost 3, with 12 bases in between. CDR3 sequence reads: CASSFKGWGYEQYF. In DNA form, the CDR3 reads TGTGCCAGCAGTTTTAAGGGCTGGGGCTACGAGCAGTACTTC.

This clone was observed a single time. This chain connects TRBV5-1 to TRBJ2-5; D possibly corresponds to TRBD1 (5 bases). The CDR3 covers 11 residues. CDR1 is SGHRS and CDR2 is YFSETQ in the germline V gene. V was clipped by 0 bases and J by 9 bases, with 6 bases between them. Written as DNA, the CDR3 is TGCGCCAGCAGCTTGGAAGGGGCCCAGTACTTC. Protein sequence: CASSLEGAQYF.